A single sample is the source of the 10 T cell receptor beta chains below, sequenced in a study of T cells in Graves' hyperthyroidism and ophthalmopathy. From RNA transcripts, TCR beta CDR3 regions were amplified. TCR CDR3 regions were first amplified by RT-PCR with HTBI primers. TCRdb reprocessed the multiplex PCR reads with MiXCR, giving one entry per CDR3 protein. Of approximately 620,000 distinct CDR3 sequences listed, roughly 16% are singletons. Material: blood. All receptors derive from a woman aged 35 to 49 with Graves' ophthalmopathy.

The CDR3 nucleotides are TGCGCCAGCAGCTTGAGGGGGCTAGACAATGAAGCTTTCTTT. Amino acids: CASSLRGLDNEAFF. This sequence joins TRBV5-1 and TRBJ1-1; 7 bases map to TRBD1. V shed 1 base, J shed 7 bases, and the junction held 7 bases outside the gene matches. Looked up from germline, CDR1 is SGHRS and CDR2 is YFSETQ. There are 14 residues in the CDR3.

This clonotype showed up many times. The V call is TRBV20-1, the J call TRBJ2-3, with D possibly being TRBD1 (5 bases). The CDR3 runs 13 residues. Per the germline V gene, CDR1 is DFQATT and CDR2 is SNEGSKA (reference sequence). Trimming left V 6 bases short and J 0 bases short, with 10 bases between. Here the CDR3 reads CSAGPASTDTQYF. Here the CDR3 DNA reads TGCAGTGCGGGGCCAGCCAGCACAGATACGCAGTATTTT.

This clonotype has at least ten counts. The chain couples TRBV27 to TRBJ1-6, with TRBD1 matching over 7 bases. The CDR3 consists of 14 residues. Trimming at V came to 4 bases and at J to 8 bases, leaving 5 bases not matched to a gene. CDR1 is MNHEY and CDR2 is SMNVEV in the germline V gene (reference sequence). CDR3 in DNA: TGTGCCAGCAGTTCAGGGACAGCGTATTCACCCCTCCACTTT. Translation: CASSSGTAYSPLHF.

This clonotype has more than one count but fewer than ten. The chain combines TRBV6-1 with TRBJ2-3; tentative D call: TRBD1 (6 bases). The CDR3 is 15 residues long. The germline gives CDR1 MNHNS, CDR2 SASEGT. The V and J ends lost 6 bases and 1 base respectively, with 14 bases between them. For the CDR3, the DNA is TGTGCCAGCAGCTACACAGGGATCCGCACAGATACGCAGTATTTT. It codes for CASSYTGIRTDTQYF.

The sample holds a few counts of this clonotype. The rearrangement uses TRBV6-1 and TRBJ1-6; D perhaps matches TRBD1 (5 bases). V lost 3 bases and J 7 bases, leaving 16 bases between the germline ends. This CDR3 has 16 amino acids. Germline-derived CDR1 and CDR2 are MNHNS and SASEGT. The CDR3 loop reads CASSEISGKLNSPLHF. The CDR3 DNA follows: TGTGCCAGCAGTGAGATCTCAGGGAAACTAAATTCACCCCTCCACTTT.

This chain connects TRBV12-3 or TRBV12-4 to TRBJ1-3, with D unclear. V dropped 2 bases and J dropped 0 bases, with 14 bases sitting between them. The CDR3 totals 17 residues. The CDR3 loop reads CASSLPRGTTSGNTIYF. The CDR3 DNA sequence: TGTGCCAGCAGTTTACCCCGCGGTACTACCTCTGGAAACACCATATATTTT.

In its sample, this clonotype was seen a few times. V usage is TRBV5-1 and J usage is TRBJ2-5; possible D gene TRBD2, 5 bases. The CDR3 extends over 14 amino acids. The germline V and J ends were trimmed by 4 bases and 0 bases, with 10 bases remaining between them. Looked up from germline, CDR1 is SGHRS and CDR2 is YFSETQ. CDR3: CASSRTDNQETQYF. CDR3 in DNA: TGCGCCAGCAGCCGGACTGACAACCAAGAGACCCAGTACTTC.

This clonotype was observed many times. J is TRBJ2-5 and V is TRBV20-1, with a tentative D call TRBD2 (6 bases). Trimming took 6 bases from V and 4 from J, leaving 21 bases between them. The CDR3 spans 15 residues. Germline CDR1 and CDR2: DFQATT and SNEGSKA (reference sequence). This chain's CDR3 is CSADLGPSGGETQYF. For the CDR3, the DNA is TGCAGTGCCGACCTGGGACCCTCCGGGGGAGAGACCCAGTACTTC.

V and J are TRBV7-9 and TRBJ2-5, with D perhaps matching TRBD1 (6 bases). This CDR3 has 16 amino acids. The V and J ends lost 4 bases and 3 bases respectively, with 18 bases between them. Germline CDR1 is SEHNR and CDR2 is FQNEAQ (reference sequence). The CDR3 DNA follows: TGTGCCAGCAGCTCCACCGGGACAACGGAGGAAGAGACCCAGTACTTC. Translated, it gives CASSSTGTTEEETQYF.

At least ten counts were recorded for this clonotype. V gene TRBV3-1 combines with J gene TRBJ2-4; no clear D gene. The ends were cut back, 0 bases at V and 0 bases at J, with 21 bases in the middle. The germline V gene has CDR1 LGHDT and CDR2 YNNKEL (reference sequence). The CDR3 consists of 20 residues. CDR3 nucleotide sequence: TGTGCCAGCAGCCAAGAGAGGAGTTTGGGCAGACAAATAGCCAAAAACATTCAGTACTTC. This encodes CASSQERSLGRQIAKNIQYF. Drawing the rest from reference TRBV3-1 and TRBJ2-4, the complete variable domain is DTAVSQTPKYLVTQMGNDKSIKCEQNLGHDTMYWYKQDSKKFLKIMFSYNNKELIINETVPNRFSPKSPDKAHLNLHINSLELGDSAVYFCASSQERSLGRQIAKNIQYFGAGTRLSVL.